This T cell receptor beta chain appears in the sequencing data of a study of T cell changes during pregnancy in multiple sclerosis. Germline CDR1 and CDR2: MNHEY and SMNVEV (reference sequence). This CDR3 region has 15 residues. V trimming: 0 bases; J trimming: 3 bases; junction bases outside the gene matches: 3. Profiling relied on immunoSEQ multiplex PCR, and the TCRdb table lists in-frame clones only, not all of them. The sample carries tens of thousands of clones, under 90% recorded once. The chain employs TRBV27 and TRBJ2-7; 9 bases agree with TRBD1. The sample was CD8+ T cells from peripheral blood mononuclear cells, taken after pregnancy. This TCR was sampled from a female donor with multiple sclerosis, enrolled in a pregnancy study. The CDR3 DNA sequence: TGTGCCAGCAGTTTATCAGGACAGGGGCACTACGAGCAGTACTTC. Translating gives CASSLSGQGHYEQYF.